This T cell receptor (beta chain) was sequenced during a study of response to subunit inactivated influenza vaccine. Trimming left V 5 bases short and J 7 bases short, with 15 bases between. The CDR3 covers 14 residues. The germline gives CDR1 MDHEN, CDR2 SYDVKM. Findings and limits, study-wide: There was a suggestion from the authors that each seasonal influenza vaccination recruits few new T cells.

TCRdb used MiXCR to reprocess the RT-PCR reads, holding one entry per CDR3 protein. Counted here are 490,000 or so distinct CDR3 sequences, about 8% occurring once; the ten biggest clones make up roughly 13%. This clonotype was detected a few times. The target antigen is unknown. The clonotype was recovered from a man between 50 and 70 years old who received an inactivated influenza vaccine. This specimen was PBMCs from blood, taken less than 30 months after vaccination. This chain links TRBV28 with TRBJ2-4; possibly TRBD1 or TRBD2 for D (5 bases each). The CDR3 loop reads CASSPSKGENIQYF. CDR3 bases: TGTGCCAGCAGTCCCAGTAAAGGGGAGAACATTCAGTACTTC. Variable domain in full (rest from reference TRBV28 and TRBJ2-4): DVKVTQSSRYLVKRTGEKVFLECVQDMDHENMFWYRQDPGLGLRLIYFSYDVKMKEKGDIPEGYSVSREKKERFSLILESASTNQTSMYLCASSPSKGENIQYFGAGTRLSVL.